This T cell receptor beta chain is from a study of T cells after yellow fever vaccination. Study as a whole: SMART-Seq v4 Ultra Low Input prepared libraries from low-cell fractions.

MiXCR, applied by TCRdb to the 5' RACE reads, yields one record per CDR3 protein. The table shows hundreds of thousands of distinct CDR3 sequences, with around a sixth occurring only once. With V trimmed by 4 bases and J by 5 bases, 9 bases remained unmatched. The germline V gene encodes CDR1 KGHDR and CDR2 SFDVKD. The CDR3 runs to 16 residues. The sequence was obtained from a young man who received the YFV17D yellow fever vaccine. The chain employs TRBV24-1 and TRBJ2-3, with 9 bases matching TRBD1. The sequenced sample was PBMCs, obtained less than 6 days after the first yellow fever vaccination. The CDR3 region has the DNA TGTGCCACCAGTGAGGGGACAGGGAAGCCGGTAGATACGCAGTATTTT. Encoded protein: CATSEGTGKPVDTQYF.